These 29 T cell receptor beta chains originate from one sample sequenced in a study of T cells in Graves' hyperthyroidism and ophthalmopathy. RNA transcripts were the template for amplifying TCR beta CDR3 regions. HTBI primers were the set used in a first-round RT-PCR of the TCR CDR3. TCRdb re-analysed the multiplex PCR reads in MiXCR, keeping a single row per CDR3 protein. The table records around 610,000 distinct CDR3 sequences, under 15% of them present only once. Input material: blood. Receptors originate from a woman aged 40 to 49 with Graves' ophthalmopathy.

The sample holds many counts of this clonotype. The rearrangement joins TRBV4-2 to TRBJ2-2; 12 nucleotides align to TRBD2. The CDR3 is 18 residues long. V dropped 4 bases and J dropped 3; count of bases not matched to a gene: 9. CDR1 LGHNA and CDR2 YNFKEQ come from the germline V gene. This chain's CDR3 is CASSPKTSGRVDTGELFF. In DNA form, the CDR3 reads TGTGCCAGCAGCCCGAAGACTAGCGGGAGAGTCGACACCGGGGAGCTGTTTTTT.

This clonotype was found many times. This chain connects TRBV4-3 to TRBJ1-1; 9 bases are shared with TRBD1. Germline lookup yields CDR1 LGHNA and CDR2 YSLEER. J lost 0 bases, V lost 0 bases, and 8 bases had no gene match. CDR3 length: 18 residues. The chain's CDR3 is CASSQDRWTGDMNTEAFF. The CDR3 DNA reads as TGCGCCAGCAGCCAAGATAGGTGGACAGGGGACATGAACACTGAAGCTTTCTTT.

The CDR3 DNA follows: TGTGCCAGCTCACCGCGGGAAGCAGACGAGCAGTACTTC. It yields the protein CASSPREADEQYF. The chain couples TRBV18 to TRBJ2-7, with D perhaps matching TRBD2 (6 bases). This CDR3 contains 13 residues. With 3 bases removed from V and 5 bases from J, the gap between germline ends came to 11 bases. Germline V gene lookup returns CDR1 KGHSH and CDR2 LQKENI. The full variable domain, with the rest looked up from reference TRBV18 and TRBJ2-7, is NAGVMQNPRHLVRRRGQEARLRCSPMKGHSHVYWYRQLPEEGLKFMVYLQKENIIDESGMPKERFSAEFPKEGPSILRIQQVVRGDSAAYFCASSPREADEQYFGPGTRLTVT.

The chain recombines TRBV7-8 with TRBJ2-7; D is unresolved. CDR1 is SGHVS, CDR2 FQNEAQ, per germline. V shed 7 bases and J shed 7 bases, with 17 bases lying between them. The CDR3 extends over 13 amino acids. The CDR3 region has the DNA TGTGCCAGCAACACGCATCTAGACGGTGAGCAGTACTTC. It encodes CASNTHLDGEQYF.

Many counts were recorded for this clonotype. This chain uses TRBV11-2 with TRBJ1-1, with a weak D call TRBD1 (5 bases). The CDR3 totals 15 residues. Trimming left V 5 bases short and J 4 bases short, with 17 bases between. Looked up from germline, CDR1 is SGHAT and CDR2 is FQNNGV. CDR3 sequence: CASSPQFGGGTEAFF. The CDR3 DNA follows: TGTGCCAGCAGCCCCCAATTTGGCGGGGGCACTGAAGCTTTCTTT.

This clonotype showed up many times. This sequence joins TRBV15 and TRBJ2-1; the D gene is possibly TRBD2 (6 bases). The germline V and J ends were trimmed by 1 base and 4 bases, with 20 bases remaining between them. The CDR3 is 18 amino acids. Germline CDR1 reads LNHNV; CDR2 reads YYDKDF (reference sequence). The CDR3 loop reads CATSRGGPAGTPYNEQFF. The CDR3 bases are TGTGCCACCAGCAGAGGAGGGCCAGCGGGCACACCTTACAATGAGCAGTTCTTC. The variable domain in full, completed from reference TRBV15 and TRBJ2-1, reads DAMVIQNPRYQVTQFGKPVTLSCSQTLNHNVMYWYQQKSSQAPKLLFHYYDKDFNNEADTPDNFQSRRPNTSFCFLDIRSPGLGDTAMYLCATSRGGPAGTPYNEQFFGPGTRLTVL.

This clonotype was picked up many times. The chain recombines TRBV20-1 with TRBJ2-7; D may be TRBD1 or TRBD2 (6 bases each). In germline, CDR1 is DFQATT, CDR2 SNEGSKA (reference sequence). V lost 3 bases and J 6 bases, leaving 18 bases between the germline ends. There are 14 residues in the CDR3. The CDR3 nucleotides are TGCAGTGCTAGGCTCCCTAAACAGGGAGGCGAGCAGTACTTC. It is translated as CSARLPKQGGEQYF.

This clonotype came up many times. The CDR3 reads CASGFSKDPWETQYF. Here the CDR3 DNA reads TGTGCTAGTGGTTTTTCGAAGGATCCCTGGGAGACCCAGTACTTC. This chain connects TRBV12-5 to TRBJ2-5; D gene unclear. V was cut by 3 bases and J by 5 bases, with 16 bases left in between. Germline CDR1 is LGHNT and CDR2 is FRNRAP. The CDR3 length is 15 residues.

The chain has TRBV12-5 and TRBJ2-5; 9 positions match TRBD2. There are 14 residues in the CDR3. With V trimmed by 6 bases and J by 5 bases, 7 bases remained unmatched. The germline CDR1 and CDR2 sequences are LGHNT and FRNRAP. Here the CDR3 DNA reads TGTGCTAGTGGACCGGGACTAGCAGTTGAGACCCAGTACTTC. Translation: CASGPGLAVETQYF.

This clonotype was picked up many times. This chain uses TRBV29-1 with TRBJ2-7; tentatively, D is TRBD1 (6 bases). V shed 2 bases and J shed 2 bases, with 13 bases lying between them. Germline CDR1 and CDR2: SQVTM and ANQGSEA. CDR3 length: 14 amino acids. CDR3 in amino acids: CSVERRGQTYEQYF. Here the CDR3 DNA reads TGCAGCGTTGAACGCAGGGGCCAAACCTACGAGCAGTACTTC.

J is TRBJ2-7 and V is TRBV15; D is undetermined. The CDR3 consists of 13 residues. The germline V and J ends were trimmed by 1 base and 5 bases, with 9 bases remaining between them. Germline V gene sequence: CDR1 LNHNV, CDR2 YYDKDF (reference sequence). CDR3 bases: TGTGCCACCAGCAGAGTTGTGGCGGACGAGCAGTACTTC. Translation gives CATSRVVADEQYF. The full variable domain, rest sourced from reference TRBV15 and TRBJ2-7, is DAMVIQNPRYQVTQFGKPVTLSCSQTLNHNVMYWYQQKSSQAPKLLFHYYDKDFNNEADTPDNFQSRRPNTSFCFLDIRSPGLGDTAMYLCATSRVVADEQYFGPGTRLTVT.

This clonotype came up a few times. The chain has TRBV3-1 and TRBJ1-3, with D unclear. Germline V gene sequence: CDR1 LGHDT, CDR2 YNNKEL (reference sequence). The CDR3 is 14 amino acids. The V end lost 2 bases, the J end lost 9 bases, and 14 bases lay between the germline ends. DNA of the CDR3: TGTGCCAGCAGCCAACGGGGAGAGCGGGGCACCATATATTTT. Translated, it gives CASSQRGERGTIYF.

The chain joins TRBV3-1 to TRBJ1-2; D gene ambiguous. The germline gives CDR1 LGHDT, CDR2 YNNKEL (reference sequence). The CDR3 sequence is 13 residues long. V lost 0 bases and J lost 1, with 3 bases in between. The CDR3 nucleotides read TGTGCCAGCAGCCAAGAGTTTAACTATGGCTACACCTTC. Its protein product is CASSQEFNYGYTF.

This clonotype was seen at least ten times. This chain joins TRBV20-1 and TRBJ1-1; D unclear. The germline V gene encodes CDR1 DFQATT and CDR2 SNEGSKA (reference sequence). The CDR3 has 13 amino acids. V lost 1 base to trimming and J lost 10 bases, with 16 bases between them. CDR3 DNA sequence: TGCAGTGCTAGAGTAGTGGAAGGAGGAACAGCTTTCTTT. It codes for CSARVVEGGTAFF.

There are many counts of this clonotype. The chain carries TRBV2 and TRBJ1-3; the match to TRBD1 covers 8 bases. The germline CDR1 and CDR2 sequences are SNHLY and FYNNEI. This CDR3 contains 15 residues. The ends lost 6 bases at V and 2 bases at J; junction bases unmatched: 6. DNA for the CDR3: TGTGCCAGCAGAACCTGGGGACAGGCTGGAAACACCATATATTTT. Translating gives CASRTWGQAGNTIYF.

This chain links TRBV19 with TRBJ2-5, with 12 bases matching TRBD2. Germline values: CDR1 LNHDA, CDR2 SQIVND (reference sequence). The CDR3 loop spans 16 amino acids. V lost 5 bases to trimming and J lost 6 bases; unmatched junction nucleotides: 10. The CDR3 region has the DNA TGTGCCAGTAGTCACCCTAGCGGGAGGGCCGTGAAGACCCAGTACTTC. Translating it yields CASSHPSGRAVKTQYF.

In this sample, this clonotype turned up many times. The rearrangement joins TRBV30 to TRBJ2-5; 8 bases match TRBD2. Germline V gene data show CDR1 as GTSNPN and CDR2 as SVGIG (reference sequence). The ends lost 4 bases at V and 2 bases at J; junction bases unmatched: 6. The CDR3 spans 14 residues. CDR3 sequence (DNA): TGTGCCTGGATGTCGGCTAGCGGGCAAGAGACCCAGTACTTC. This gives the protein CAWMSASGQETQYF.

In this sample, this clonotype turned up many times. The V call is TRBV10-3, the J call TRBJ1-1; D is possibly TRBD1 (5 bases). V was clipped by 5 bases and J by 5 bases, with 15 bases between them. Germline V gene data show CDR1 as ENHRY and CDR2 as SYGVKD. This CDR3 contains 14 residues. The CDR3 here is CAISPKRGETEAFF. The CDR3 coding sequence is TGTGCCATCAGTCCTAAACGGGGGGAGACTGAAGCTTTCTTT.

This clonotype was observed many times. V usage is TRBV2 and J usage is TRBJ2-7; the match to TRBD1 covers 7 bases. The CDR3 loop spans 15 amino acids. Germline V gene data show CDR1 as SNHLY and CDR2 as FYNNEI. Germline trimming cut 4 bases from V and 2 bases from J; bases unmatched to any gene: 8. This CDR3 is CASSGMTGSTYEQYF. The CDR3 nucleotides are TGTGCCAGCAGTGGGATGACAGGGTCCACCTACGAGCAGTACTTC.

This clonotype was observed a few times. V is TRBV19 and J is TRBJ1-1, with a weak D call TRBD1 (5 bases). Trimming took 3 bases from V and 6 from J, leaving 11 bases between them. The CDR3 extends over 13 amino acids. Looked up from germline, CDR1 is LNHDA and CDR2 is SQIVND (reference sequence). The CDR3 region has the DNA TGTGCCAGTAGTATCGCCGGGGCGGCTGAAGCTTTCTTT. Its protein product is CASSIAGAAEAFF.

In this sample, this clonotype turned up once. The CDR3 region is CASSYSGGTLDRDEQYF. CDR3 coding DNA: TGTGCCAGCAGTTACTCCGGGGGGACCTTAGACAGGGACGAGCAGTACTTC. The chain combines TRBV6-5 with TRBJ2-7; D could derive from TRBD1 or TRBD2 (7 bases each). The CDR3 is 17 residues long. Trimming cost V 0 bases and J 5 bases, with 20 bases left between them. Germline loops: CDR1 MNHEY, CDR2 SVGAGI.

Points on this clonotype: Since a much larger clone is just one base distant, this may be a read error. The rearrangement uses TRBV10-1 and TRBJ1-1, with D tentatively TRBD1 (5 bases). The V and J ends lost 0 bases and 4 bases respectively, with 9 bases between them. From germline, CDR1 is WNHNN and CDR2 SYGVQD (reference sequence). CDR3 length equals 14 residues. The CDR3 loop is CASSESEGTTEAFF. CDR3 nucleotides: TGCGCCAGCAGTGAGTCGGAGGGGACCACTGAAGCTTTCTTT.

This clonotype was observed at least ten times. This rearrangement joins TRBV7-8 to TRBJ2-7; TRBD2 agrees at 12 bases. This CDR3 is 14 amino acids long. Germline V gene lookup returns CDR1 SGHVS and CDR2 FQNEAQ. Unmatched junction bases numbered 4, after V lost 4 bases and J lost 6 bases. The CDR3 region is CASSSTSGSAEQYF. The CDR3 region has the DNA TGTGCCAGCAGCTCGACTAGCGGGAGTGCCGAGCAGTACTTC.

Here the CDR3 DNA reads TGCAGCGTTGAAGATAGGCGAGGGGTCACTGAAGCTTTCTTT. This sequence encodes CSVEDRRGVTEAFF. The V and J genes are TRBV29-1 and TRBJ1-1, with D perhaps matching TRBD1 (5 bases). CDR1 and CDR2 from the germline V gene are SQVTM and ANQGSEA. V was pared by 0 bases and J by 4 bases, with 12 bases between. The CDR3 loop spans 14 amino acids.

Many counts were recorded for this clonotype. The chain links TRBV28 to TRBJ2-7, with 12 bases that match TRBD2. V was pared by 3 bases and J by 6 bases, with 6 bases of the junction left unmatched. CDR1 is MDHEN, CDR2 SYDVKM, per germline. The CDR3 has 15 amino acids. This chain's CDR3 is CASSLILAGGGEQYF. The DNA of the CDR3 is TGTGCCAGCAGTTTGATCCTAGCGGGAGGGGGCGAGCAGTACTTC.

This clonotype was observed a few times. V gene TRBV15 combines with J gene TRBJ2-7; no clear D gene. Looked up from germline, CDR1 is LNHNV and CDR2 is YYDKDF (reference sequence). The CDR3 loop spans 15 amino acids. V lost 1 base and J lost 3, with 13 bases in between. CDR3 protein: CATSRVGGIYYEQYF. In DNA, the CDR3 is TGTGCCACCAGCAGAGTGGGTGGGATTTACTACGAGCAGTACTTC.

This clonotype has at least ten counts. This sequence joins TRBV6-2 or TRBV6-3 and TRBJ2-7; D gene uncertain. Germline CDR1 reads MNHEY; CDR2 reads SVGEGT. The CDR3 length is 12 residues. Trimming removed 4 bases at V and 3 bases at J, with 7 bases between. The CDR3 loop is CASSSRYYEQYF. As DNA, the CDR3 is TGTGCCAGCAGTTCCAGGTACTACGAGCAGTACTTC.

A few counts support this clonotype. The chain recombines TRBV19 with TRBJ1-1; possible D gene TRBD1, 5 bases. The CDR3 extends over 14 amino acids. Per the germline V gene, CDR1 is LNHDA and CDR2 is SQIVND (reference sequence). V was shortened by 3 bases and J by 1 base, with 9 bases between the two germline ends. The CDR3: CASSMGGGNTEAFF. The DNA for the CDR3 is TGTGCCAGTAGTATGGGCGGGGGGAACACTGAAGCTTTCTTT.

Many counts were recorded for this clonotype. The chain carries TRBV5-8 and TRBJ2-7; the D gene is possibly TRBD2 (6 bases). The CDR3 sequence is 14 residues long. CDR1 is SGHTS and CDR2 is YDEGEE in the germline V gene. The ends were cut back, 1 base at V and 1 base at J, with 9 bases in the middle. CDR3 loop: CASSLFRESYEQYF. The CDR3 DNA reads TGTGCCAGCAGCTTGTTCCGGGAGTCCTACGAGCAGTACTTC.